This T cell receptor beta chain appears in the sequencing data of a study of T cell changes during pregnancy in multiple sclerosis. After removal of 4 bases from V and 6 bases from J, the junction contained 3 bases not matched to a gene. CDR1 is SGHNT, CDR2 YENEEA, per germline. The CDR3 has 14 amino acids. Assay: immunoSEQ multiplex PCR; the TCRdb copy retains only in-frame clones and omits some. The sample includes roughly 70,000 clones, approximately 92% of them seen just once. The material was peripheral blood, obtained before pregnancy. This receptor was taken from a female donor with multiple sclerosis, enrolled in a pregnancy study. This chain links TRBV11-3 with TRBJ1-4; 9 bases fit TRBD1. The CDR3 DNA reads TGTGCCAGCAGCTCGGGACAGGGTTATGAAAAACTGTTTTTT. Translation: CASSSGQGYEKLFF. Full variable domain (outside the CDR3, taken from reference TRBV11-3 and TRBJ1-4): EAGVVQSPRYKIIEKKQPVAFWCNPISGHNTLYWYLQNLGQGPELLIRYENEEAVDDSQLPKDRFSAERLKGVDSTLKIQPAELGDSAVYLCASSSGQGYEKLFFGSGTQLSVL.